The T cell receptor (beta chain) under discussion was sequenced for a study of blood T cell repertoires in COVID-19. This clone was found a few times. The data were produced by immunoSEQ multiplex PCR, yet TCRdb's version contains in-frame clones alone and is incomplete. The sample lists around 120,000 clones; around 91% were seen once. V shed 1 base and J 10 bases; nucleotides not matched to a gene: 5. This CDR3 contains 15 residues. Germline assignment: CDR1 LGHDT and CDR2 YNNKEL (reference sequence). The V gene is TRBV3-1 (or the pseudogene TRBV3-2), the J gene TRBJ1-6; 9 positions match TRBD1. The sample was peripheral blood. This sequence originates from a woman aged 55 to 70 with COVID-19, enrolled during active disease. This CDR3 is CASSQGTGGSSPLHF. CDR3 in DNA: TGTGCCAGCAGCCAAGGTACAGGGGGCAGCTCACCCCTCCACTTT.